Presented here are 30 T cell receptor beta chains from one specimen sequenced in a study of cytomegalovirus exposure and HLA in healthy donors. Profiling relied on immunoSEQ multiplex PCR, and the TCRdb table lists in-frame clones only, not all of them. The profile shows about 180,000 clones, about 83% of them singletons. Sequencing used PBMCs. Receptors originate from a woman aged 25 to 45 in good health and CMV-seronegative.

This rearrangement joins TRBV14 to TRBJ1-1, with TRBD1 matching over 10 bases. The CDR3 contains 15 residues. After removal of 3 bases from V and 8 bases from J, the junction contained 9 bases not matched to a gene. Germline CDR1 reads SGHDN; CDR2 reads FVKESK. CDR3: CASSQVTGQGLEAFF. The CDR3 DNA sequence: TGTGCCAGCAGCCAGGTCACGGGACAGGGGCTAGAAGCTTTCTTT.

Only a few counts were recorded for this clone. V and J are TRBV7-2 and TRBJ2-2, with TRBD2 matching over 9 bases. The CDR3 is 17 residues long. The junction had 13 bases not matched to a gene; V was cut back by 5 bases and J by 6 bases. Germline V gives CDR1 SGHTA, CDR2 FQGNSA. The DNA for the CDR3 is TGTGCCAGCAGCCCCGCTTTTGCGGGGGGGAGAGCCGGGGAGCTGTTTTTT. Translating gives CASSPAFAGGRAGELFF.

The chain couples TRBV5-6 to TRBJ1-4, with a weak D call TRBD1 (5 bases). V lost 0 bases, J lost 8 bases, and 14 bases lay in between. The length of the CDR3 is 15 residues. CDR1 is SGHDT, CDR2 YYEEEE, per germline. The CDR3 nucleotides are TGTGCCAGCAGCTTGGAGACGGACACTTACGAAAAACTGTTTTTT. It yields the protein CASSLETDTYEKLFF.

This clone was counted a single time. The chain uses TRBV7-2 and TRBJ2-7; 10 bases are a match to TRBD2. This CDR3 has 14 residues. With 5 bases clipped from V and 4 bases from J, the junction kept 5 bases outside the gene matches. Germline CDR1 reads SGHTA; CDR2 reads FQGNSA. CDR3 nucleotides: TGTGCCAGCAGCACAAGCGGGGGGGATTACGAGCAGTACTTC. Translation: CASSTSGGDYEQYF.

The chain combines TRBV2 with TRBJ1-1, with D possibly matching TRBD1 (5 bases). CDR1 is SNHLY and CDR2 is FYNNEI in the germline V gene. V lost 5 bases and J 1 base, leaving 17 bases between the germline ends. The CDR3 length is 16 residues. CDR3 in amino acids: CASSRLTGRTNTEAFF. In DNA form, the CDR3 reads TGTGCCAGCAGTAGACTCACAGGTCGGACGAACACTGAAGCTTTCTTT.

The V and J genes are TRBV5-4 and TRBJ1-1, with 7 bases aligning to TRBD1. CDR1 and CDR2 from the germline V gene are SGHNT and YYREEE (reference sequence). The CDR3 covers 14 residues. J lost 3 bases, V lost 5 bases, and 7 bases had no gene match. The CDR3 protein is CASSSDRAHTEAFF. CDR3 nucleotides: TGTGCCAGCAGTAGTGACAGGGCCCACACTGAAGCTTTCTTT.

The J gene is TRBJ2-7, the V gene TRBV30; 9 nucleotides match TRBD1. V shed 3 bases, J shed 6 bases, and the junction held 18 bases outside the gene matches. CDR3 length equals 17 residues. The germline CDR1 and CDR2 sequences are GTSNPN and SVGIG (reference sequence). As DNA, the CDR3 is TGTGCCTGGAGCGATATCCTCCCACTATCGACAGGGGGCGAGCAGTACTTC. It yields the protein CAWSDILPLSTGGEQYF.

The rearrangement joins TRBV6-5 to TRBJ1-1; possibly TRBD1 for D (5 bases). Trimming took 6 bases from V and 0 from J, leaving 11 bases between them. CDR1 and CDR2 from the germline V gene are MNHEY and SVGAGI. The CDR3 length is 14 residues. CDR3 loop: CASSWVGVNTEAFF. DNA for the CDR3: TGTGCCAGCAGCTGGGTAGGGGTGAACACTGAAGCTTTCTTT.

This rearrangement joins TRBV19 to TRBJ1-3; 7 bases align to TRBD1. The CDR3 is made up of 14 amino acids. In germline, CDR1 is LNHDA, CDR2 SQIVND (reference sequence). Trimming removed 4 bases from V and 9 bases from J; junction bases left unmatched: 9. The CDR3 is CASSTGTAGSTIYF. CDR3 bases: TGTGCCAGTAGTACAGGGACAGCTGGCAGCACCATATATTTT.

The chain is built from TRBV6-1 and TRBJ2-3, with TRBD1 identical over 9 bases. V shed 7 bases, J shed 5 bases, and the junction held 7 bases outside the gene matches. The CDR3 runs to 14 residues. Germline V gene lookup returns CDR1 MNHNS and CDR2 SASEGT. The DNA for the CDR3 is TGTGCCAGCAAGGCTGGGACAGGGAGAGATACGCAGTATTTT. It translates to CASKAGTGRDTQYF.

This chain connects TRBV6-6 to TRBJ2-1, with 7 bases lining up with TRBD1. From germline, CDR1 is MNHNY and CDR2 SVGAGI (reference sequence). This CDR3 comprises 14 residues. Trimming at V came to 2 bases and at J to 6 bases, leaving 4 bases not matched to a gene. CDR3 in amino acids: CASSYRQGINEQFF. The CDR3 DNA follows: TGTGCCAGCAGTTACAGACAGGGAATCAATGAGCAGTTCTTC.

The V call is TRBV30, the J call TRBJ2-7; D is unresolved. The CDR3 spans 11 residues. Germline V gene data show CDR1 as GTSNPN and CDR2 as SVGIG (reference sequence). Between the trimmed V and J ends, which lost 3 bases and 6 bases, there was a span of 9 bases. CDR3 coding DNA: TGTGCCTGGAGCCTCTCTTTCGAGCAGTACTTC. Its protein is CAWSLSFEQYF.

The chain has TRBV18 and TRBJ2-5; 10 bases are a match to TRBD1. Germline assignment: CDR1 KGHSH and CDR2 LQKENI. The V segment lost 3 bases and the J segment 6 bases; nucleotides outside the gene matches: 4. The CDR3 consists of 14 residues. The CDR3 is CASSPRQGAKTQYF. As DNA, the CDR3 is TGTGCCAGCTCACCGCGACAGGGGGCAAAGACCCAGTACTTC.

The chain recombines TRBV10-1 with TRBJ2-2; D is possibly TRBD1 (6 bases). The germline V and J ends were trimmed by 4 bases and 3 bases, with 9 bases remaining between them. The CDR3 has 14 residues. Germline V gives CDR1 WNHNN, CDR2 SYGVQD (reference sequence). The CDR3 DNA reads TGCGCCAGCAGTGTATACAGGGACACCGGGGAGCTGTTTTTT. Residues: CASSVYRDTGELFF.

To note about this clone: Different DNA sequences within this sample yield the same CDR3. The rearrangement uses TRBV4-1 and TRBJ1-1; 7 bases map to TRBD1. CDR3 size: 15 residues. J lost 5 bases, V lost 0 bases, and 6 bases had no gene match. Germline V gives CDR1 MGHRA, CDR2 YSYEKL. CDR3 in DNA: TGCGCCAGCAGCCAAGATAGAGGGGGCTGGACTGAAGCTTTCTTT. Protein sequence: CASSQDRGGWTEAFF.

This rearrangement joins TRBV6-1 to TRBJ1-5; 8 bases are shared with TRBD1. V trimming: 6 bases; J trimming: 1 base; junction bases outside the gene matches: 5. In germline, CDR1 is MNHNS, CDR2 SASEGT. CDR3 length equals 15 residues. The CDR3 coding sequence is TGTGCCAGCAGCCTCCGGACAGGGAGCAATCAGCCCCAGCATTTT. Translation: CASSLRTGSNQPQHF.

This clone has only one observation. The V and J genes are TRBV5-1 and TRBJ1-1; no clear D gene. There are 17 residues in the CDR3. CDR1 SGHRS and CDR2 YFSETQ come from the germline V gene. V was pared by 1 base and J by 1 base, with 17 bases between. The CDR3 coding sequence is TGCGCCAGCAGCTTGAGGAGGTTGTCGGACCGGAACACTGAAGCTTTCTTT. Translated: CASSLRRLSDRNTEAFF.

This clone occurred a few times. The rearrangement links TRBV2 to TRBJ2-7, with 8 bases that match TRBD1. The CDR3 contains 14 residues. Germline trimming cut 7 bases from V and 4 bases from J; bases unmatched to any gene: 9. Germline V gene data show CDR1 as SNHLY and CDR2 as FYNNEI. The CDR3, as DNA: TGTGCCAGCATGCCAGGGACAGGTGCTTACGAGCAGTACTTC. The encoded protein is CASMPGTGAYEQYF.

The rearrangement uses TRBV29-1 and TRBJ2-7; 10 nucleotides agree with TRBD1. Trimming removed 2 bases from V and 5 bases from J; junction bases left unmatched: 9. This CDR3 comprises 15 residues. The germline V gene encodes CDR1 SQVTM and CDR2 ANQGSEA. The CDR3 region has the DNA TGCAGCGTTGAAAGTGGAGGGACAGGGGATCACGAGCAGTACTTC. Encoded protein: CSVESGGTGDHEQYF.

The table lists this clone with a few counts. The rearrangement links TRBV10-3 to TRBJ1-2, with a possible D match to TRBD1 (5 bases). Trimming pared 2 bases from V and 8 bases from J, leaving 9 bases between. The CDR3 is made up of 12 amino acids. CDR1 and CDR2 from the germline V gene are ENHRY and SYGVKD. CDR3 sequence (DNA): TGTGCCATCAGTGAGAGGGGAAGCGGCTACACCTTC. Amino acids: CAISERGSGYTF.

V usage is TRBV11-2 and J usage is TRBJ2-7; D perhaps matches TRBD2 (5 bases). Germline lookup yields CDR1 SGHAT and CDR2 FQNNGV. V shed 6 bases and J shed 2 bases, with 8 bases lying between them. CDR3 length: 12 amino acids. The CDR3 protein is CASRTLAYEQYF. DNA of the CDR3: TGTGCCAGCAGGACACTAGCCTACGAGCAGTACTTC.

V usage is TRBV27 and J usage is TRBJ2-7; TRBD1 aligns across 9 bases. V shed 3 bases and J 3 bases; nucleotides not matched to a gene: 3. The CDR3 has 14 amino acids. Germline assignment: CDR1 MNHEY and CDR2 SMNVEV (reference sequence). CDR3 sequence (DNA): TGTGCCAGCAGTTTTTCGGGACAGGGCTACGAGCAGTACTTC. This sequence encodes CASSFSGQGYEQYF.

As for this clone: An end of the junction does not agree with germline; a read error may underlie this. The CDR3 DNA follows: TGTGCCAGCTGTGAGCGGGGGGCCTACAATGAGCAGTTCTTC. This sequence encodes CASCERGAYNEQFF. The V gene is TRBV2, the J gene TRBJ2-1; 9 nucleotides line up with TRBD2. The CDR3 loop spans 14 amino acids. Germline CDR1 reads SNHLY; CDR2 reads FYNNEI.

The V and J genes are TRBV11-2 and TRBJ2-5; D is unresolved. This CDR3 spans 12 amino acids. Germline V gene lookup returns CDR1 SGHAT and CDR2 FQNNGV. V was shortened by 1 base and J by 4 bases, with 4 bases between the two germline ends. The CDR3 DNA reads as TGTGCCAGCAGCTTAGTGCGAGAGACCCAGTACTTC. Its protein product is CASSLVRETQYF.

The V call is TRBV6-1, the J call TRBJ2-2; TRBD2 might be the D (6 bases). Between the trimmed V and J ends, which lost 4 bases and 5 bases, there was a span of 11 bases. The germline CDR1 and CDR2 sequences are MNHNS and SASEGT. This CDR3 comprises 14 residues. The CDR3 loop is CASSALGTTGELFF. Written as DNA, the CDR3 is TGTGCCAGCAGTGCCCTAGGGACTACCGGGGAGCTGTTTTTT.

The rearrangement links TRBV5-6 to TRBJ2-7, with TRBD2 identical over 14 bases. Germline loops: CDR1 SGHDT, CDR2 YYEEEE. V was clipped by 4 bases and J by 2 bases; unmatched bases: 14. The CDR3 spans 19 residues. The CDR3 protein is CASSAAGTSGGLPAYEQYF. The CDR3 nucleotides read TGTGCCAGCAGCGCCGCCGGGACTAGCGGGGGTTTGCCCGCCTACGAGCAGTACTTC.

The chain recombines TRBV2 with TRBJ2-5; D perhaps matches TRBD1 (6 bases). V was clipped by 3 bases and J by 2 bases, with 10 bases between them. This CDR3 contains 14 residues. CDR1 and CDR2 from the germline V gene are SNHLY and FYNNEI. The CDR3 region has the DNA TGTGCCAGCAGTGATGGGGGCAGGCAAGAGACCCAGTACTTC. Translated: CASSDGGRQETQYF.

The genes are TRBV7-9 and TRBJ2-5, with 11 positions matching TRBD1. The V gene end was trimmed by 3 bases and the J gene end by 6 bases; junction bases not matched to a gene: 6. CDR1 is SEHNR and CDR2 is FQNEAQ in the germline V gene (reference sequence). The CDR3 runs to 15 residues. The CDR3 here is CASSLGDRGSQTQYF. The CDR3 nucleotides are TGTGCCAGCAGCTTGGGGGACAGGGGGTCTCAGACCCAGTACTTC.

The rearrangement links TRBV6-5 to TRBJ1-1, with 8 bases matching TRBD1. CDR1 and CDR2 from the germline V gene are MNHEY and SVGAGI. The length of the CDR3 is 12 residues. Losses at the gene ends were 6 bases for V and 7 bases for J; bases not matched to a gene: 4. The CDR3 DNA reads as TGTGCCAGCAGCCGACAGGGGCTTGAAGCTTTCTTT. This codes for CASSRQGLEAFF.

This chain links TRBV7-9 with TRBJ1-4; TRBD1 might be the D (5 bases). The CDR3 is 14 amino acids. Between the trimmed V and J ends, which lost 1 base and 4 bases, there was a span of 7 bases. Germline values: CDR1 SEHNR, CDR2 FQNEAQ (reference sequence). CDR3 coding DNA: TGTGCCAGCAGCTTAGGCAGGGATAATGAAAAACTGTTTTTT. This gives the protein CASSLGRDNEKLFF. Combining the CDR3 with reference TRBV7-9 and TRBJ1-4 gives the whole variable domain DTGVSQNPRHKITKRGQNVTFRCDPISEHNRLYWYRQTLGQGPEFLTYFQNEAQLEKSRLLSDRFSAERPKGSFSTLEIQRTEQGDSAMYLCASSLGRDNEKLFFGSGTQLSVL.